Reported below is one T cell receptor beta chain. Repertoires were generated with immunoSEQ multiplex PCR, while TCRdb's copy carries only in-frame clones and drops some. The table records over 95,000 clones, just under 90% of them present only once. V was clipped by 7 bases and J by 2 bases; unmatched bases: 8. The CDR3 has 15 amino acids. The germline CDR1 and CDR2 sequences are SNHLY and FYNNEI. The data belong to a study of T cell responses to AZD1222 COVID-19 vaccine. The chain links TRBV2 to TRBJ1-1, with 9 bases lining up with TRBD1. This sample comprised peripheral blood, obtained on day 0 of AZD1222 vaccination. The sequence came from an adult in good health. CDR3 coding DNA: TGTGCCAGCAACCAAAGGACAGGGGCAAACACTGAAGCTTTCTTT. The encoded protein is CASNQRTGANTEAFF.